A single sample is the source of the 17 T cell receptor beta chains below, sequenced in a study of cytomegalovirus exposure and HLA in healthy donors. PCR was performed using 60 Vbeta and 13 Jbeta primers. TCRdb's copy holds only in-frame clones and misses some; the assay was immunoSEQ multiplex PCR. The repertoire holds about 130,000 clones, roughly 78% seen once, with more than 8% in the top ten. The source material was PBMCs. These receptors all stem from a man aged 25-45 years in good health and CMV-seropositive.

This chain uses TRBV9 with TRBJ2-2; D is undetermined. Trimming took 0 bases from V and 7 from J, leaving 13 bases between them. The CDR3 contains 15 residues. CDR1 SGDLS and CDR2 YYNGEE come from the germline V gene. CDR3 region: CASSVAISLSGELFF. The CDR3 DNA sequence: TGTGCCAGCAGCGTAGCGATTAGCCTTAGCGGGGAGCTGTTTTTT.

CDR3 in DNA: TGTGCCAGCGGCCCCCGGGGGGATCCCACCTACGAGCAGTACTTC. It translates to CASGPRGDPTYEQYF. The chain combines TRBV9 with TRBJ2-7, with 7 nucleotides matching TRBD2. The CDR3 totals 15 residues. With V trimmed by 7 bases and J by 2 bases, 12 bases remained unmatched. Germline values: CDR1 SGDLS, CDR2 YYNGEE.

As to this clone: One junction end disagrees with the germline gene, perhaps due to a read error. V gene TRBV15 combines with J gene TRBJ2-2; D is perhaps TRBD2 (5 bases). Germline V lookup: CDR1 LNHNV, CDR2 YYDKDF (reference sequence). This CDR3 is built from 15 residues. CDR3 DNA: TGTGCCACCAGCAGAACCTATACATCGGACGGGGAGCCGTTTTTT. Translating it yields CATSRTYTSDGEPFF. Using reference TRBV15 and TRBJ2-2 for the parts outside the CDR3, the full variable domain is DAMVIQNPRYQVTQFGKPVTLSCSQTLNHNVMYWYQQKSSQAPKLLFHYYDKDFNNEADTPDNFQSRRPNTSFCFLDIRSPGLGDTAMYLCATSRTYTSDGEPFFGEGSRLTVL.

The J gene is TRBJ2-3, the V gene TRBV13; 11 bases match TRBD2. J was trimmed by 4 bases and V by 5 bases; bases with no gene match: 5. Germline-derived CDR1 and CDR2 are PRHDT and FYEKMQ (reference sequence). The CDR3 runs 15 residues. The CDR3 protein is CASSVGTSGPDTQYF. The CDR3 DNA follows: TGTGCCAGCAGCGTTGGGACTAGCGGTCCAGATACGCAGTATTTT. The variable domain in full, completed from reference TRBV13 and TRBJ2-3, reads AAGVIQSPRHLIKEKRETATLKCYPIPRHDTVYWYQQGPGQDPQFLISFYEKMQSDKGSIPDRFSAQQFSDYHSELNMSSLELGDSALYFCASSVGTSGPDTQYFGPGTRLTVL.

The V gene is TRBV29-1, the J gene TRBJ1-4; D gene unclear. The germline CDR1 and CDR2 sequences are SQVTM and ANQGSEA. The CDR3 totals 14 residues. The V gene lost 4 bases and the J gene lost 0 bases, with 9 bases spanning the gap. CDR3 sequence reads: CSVGPEATNEKLFF. The DNA for the CDR3 is TGCAGCGTTGGTCCAGAGGCAACTAATGAAAAACTGTTTTTT.

This chain joins TRBV11-2 and TRBJ1-3, with D possibly being TRBD1 (5 bases). V was cut by 1 base and J by 2 bases, with 9 bases left in between. The CDR3 is made up of 15 amino acids. Germline V gene sequence: CDR1 SGHAT, CDR2 FQNNGV. The DNA of the CDR3 is TGTGCCAGCAGCTTAGGGGCAGGGCCTGGAAACACCATATATTTT. Translating it yields CASSLGAGPGNTIYF.

The CDR3 DNA reads as TGTGCCAGCAGTCACAGGGGCATCCACCAGCCCCAGCATTTT. Amino acid sequence: CASSHRGIHQPQHF. The chain uses TRBV27 and TRBJ1-5, with 7 bases lining up with TRBD1. The CDR3 runs to 14 residues. Trimming cost V 5 bases and J 7 bases; bases outside gene matches: 8. CDR1 and CDR2 (germline): MNHEY, SMNVEV (reference sequence).

The genes are TRBV30 and TRBJ1-6; D possibly corresponds to TRBD1 (5 bases). V dropped 3 bases and J dropped 7 bases, with 13 bases sitting between them. Germline V gives CDR1 GTSNPN, CDR2 SVGIG (reference sequence). The CDR3 has 14 residues. The CDR3 loop is CAWSDAGHNSPLHF. The CDR3 DNA follows: TGTGCCTGGAGCGACGCAGGACACAATTCACCCCTCCACTTT.

This clone appeared a single time. The rearrangement uses TRBV5-1 and TRBJ2-2; D is unresolved. Trimming cost V 0 bases and J 12 bases, with 15 bases left between them. The CDR3 covers 14 residues. CDR1 and CDR2 (germline): SGHRS, YFSETQ. CDR3 in amino acids: CASSLASLSYQLFF. CDR3 bases: TGCGCCAGCAGCTTGGCCTCTCTCTCGTATCAGCTGTTTTTT.

The chain couples TRBV10-1 to TRBJ1-5, with D possibly being TRBD1 (6 bases). Germline V gives CDR1 WNHNN, CDR2 SYGVQD (reference sequence). The CDR3 has 14 residues. Trimming pared 3 bases from V and 6 bases from J, leaving 12 bases between. CDR3 in DNA: TGCGCCAGCAGTGACTCAGGGGTAGGTCAGCCCCAGCATTTT. It is translated as CASSDSGVGQPQHF.

The V and J genes are TRBV5-1 and TRBJ2-7; 11 positions agree with TRBD2. CDR1 and CDR2 from the germline V gene are SGHRS and YFSETQ. V gave up 1 base and J gave up 4 bases; unmatched junction bases: 7. The CDR3 is 16 amino acids. The CDR3: CASSLTRSGGAYEQYF. As DNA, the CDR3 is TGCGCCAGCAGCTTGACGCGTAGCGGGGGGGCTTACGAGCAGTACTTC.

V and J are TRBV20-1 and TRBJ1-2; D is perhaps TRBD1 (5 bases). Trimming took 2 bases from V and 7 from J, leaving 8 bases between them. Germline values: CDR1 DFQATT, CDR2 SNEGSKA (reference sequence). CDR3 length: 11 residues. The CDR3 DNA reads TGCAGTGCTAGAAAGGGGTTTGGCTACACCTTC. It is translated as CSARKGFGYTF.

The chain is built from TRBV5-1 and TRBJ2-5; 7 positions match TRBD1. Germline values: CDR1 SGHRS, CDR2 YFSETQ. The V gene end was trimmed by 2 bases and the J gene end by 5 bases; junction bases not matched to a gene: 3. The CDR3 extends over 13 amino acids. The CDR3 DNA reads TGCGCCAGCAGCTTACAGGGGCGGGAGACCCAGTACTTC. Amino acid sequence: CASSLQGRETQYF.

The V gene is TRBV5-1, the J gene TRBJ2-1; the D gene is possibly TRBD1 (6 bases). Germline CDR1 is SGHRS and CDR2 is YFSETQ. The ends were cut back, 4 bases at V and 4 bases at J, with 15 bases in the middle. CDR3 size: 15 residues. The CDR3 sequence: CASSRIDRSYNEQFF. Written as DNA, the CDR3 is TGCGCCAGCAGCCGGATAGACAGGTCGTACAATGAGCAGTTCTTC.

V and J are TRBV18 and TRBJ1-4, with D uncertain. Trimming pared 5 bases from V and 2 bases from J, leaving 15 bases between. The CDR3 extends over 16 amino acids. Per germline, CDR1 KGHSH and CDR2 LQKENI. The CDR3 DNA sequence: TGTGCCAGCTCAACTAGGCCGGCGGGTACTAATGAAAAACTGTTTTTT. Translated: CASSTRPAGTNEKLFF.

This chain joins TRBV9 and TRBJ2-7; D is perhaps TRBD1 (5 bases). Germline CDR1 is SGDLS and CDR2 is YYNGEE. The V gene lost 2 bases and the J gene lost 7 bases, with 13 bases spanning the gap. The CDR3 consists of 13 residues. The CDR3 sequence is CASSVGQGGEQYF. In DNA, the CDR3 is TGTGCCAGCAGCGTGGGGCAGGGCGGTGAGCAGTACTTC.

This clone was observed a handful of times. Here the CDR3 DNA reads TGTGCCAGCAGCTGGTCCACTAACACTGAAGCTTTCTTT. It specifies CASSWSTNTEAFF. The V gene is TRBV5-5, the J gene TRBJ1-1; D is uncertain. The CDR3 sequence is 13 residues long. V shed 3 bases and J shed 2 bases, with 8 bases lying between them. Germline CDR1 SGHKS, CDR2 YYEKEE (reference sequence). The full variable domain, its missing parts supplied by reference TRBV5-5 and TRBJ1-1, is DAGVTQSPTHLIKTRGQQVTLRCSPISGHKSVSWYQQVLGQGPQFIFQYYEKEERGRGNFPDRFSARQFPNYSSELNVNALLLGDSALYLCASSWSTNTEAFFGQGTRLTVV.